These 14 T cell receptor beta chains were sequenced from one sample in a study of T-cell reconstitution after alpha-beta-depleted transplantation in children. The authors prepared the TCRbeta library with unique molecular identifiers. A single record per CDR3 protein comes from TCRdb applying MiXCR to the PCR reads. The table includes some 600,000 distinct CDR3 sequences, roughly 13% detected once. Sample: PBMCs, mostly from graft donor cells, taken 360 days after TCRalphabeta/CD19-depleted stem cell transplant. These receptor sequences come from a male patient between 10 and 17 years old who had a stem cell transplant for acute myeloid leukemia, so the T cells may come from the graft donor.

This clonotype was recorded at least ten times. The chain uses TRBV6-2 or TRBV6-3 and TRBJ1-1; 7 nucleotides agree with TRBD1. The germline CDR1 and CDR2 sequences are MNHEY and SVGEGT. Trimming took 3 bases from V and 1 from J; bases not matched to a gene: 14. The CDR3 sequence is 18 residues long. The CDR3 DNA reads TGTGCCAGCAGTTATCAAACGGGACAGCGGAGACCGAACACTGAAGCTTTCTTT. Translated: CASSYQTGQRRPNTEAFF.

V gene TRBV20-1 combines with J gene TRBJ2-1; 8 nucleotides match TRBD2. Germline CDR1 is DFQATT and CDR2 is SNEGSKA (reference sequence). The CDR3 contains 13 residues. V gave up 7 bases and J gave up 5 bases; unmatched junction bases: 7. This chain's CDR3 is CSVSGTRNNEQFF. The CDR3 DNA reads TGCAGTGTTTCCGGGACTAGAAACAATGAGCAGTTCTTC.

J is TRBJ2-1 and V is TRBV29-1; D uncertain. CDR3 length: 13 amino acids. Germline V CDR1 and CDR2: SQVTM, ANQGSEA. The V end was cut by 5 bases, the J end by 4 bases, with 12 bases between. For the CDR3, the DNA is TGCAGCGTTCTCCCCAGTCCGTACAATGAGCAGTTCTTC. Its translation is CSVLPSPYNEQFF.

The table lists this clonotype with a few counts. The rearrangement uses TRBV28 and TRBJ2-7, with 10 bases aligning to TRBD2. V shed 5 bases and J 2 bases; nucleotides not matched to a gene: 3. Germline CDR1 reads MDHEN; CDR2 reads SYDVKM. This CDR3 contains 14 residues. CDR3 region: CASSKAGGPYEQYF. DNA of the CDR3: TGTGCCAGCAGTAAAGCGGGAGGGCCCTACGAGCAGTACTTC.

This clonotype was counted many times. V usage is TRBV20-1 and J usage is TRBJ2-3, with 8 nucleotides matching TRBD2. Germline CDR1 reads DFQATT; CDR2 reads SNEGSKA (reference sequence). The junction had 6 bases not matched to a gene; V was cut back by 3 bases and J by 4 bases. This CDR3 is built from 14 residues. The CDR3: CSASGGAWADTQYF. The DNA for the CDR3 is TGCAGTGCTAGCGGGGGGGCCTGGGCAGATACGCAGTATTTT.

The genes are TRBV28 and TRBJ2-7; D perhaps matches TRBD1 (6 bases). The CDR3 is made up of 13 amino acids. Germline assignment: CDR1 MDHEN and CDR2 SYDVKM. The V end lost 4 bases, the J end lost 7 bases, and 14 bases lay between the germline ends. CDR3 sequence (DNA): TGTGCCAGCAGTTACAACAGGGCAGGAGAGCAGTACTTC. Its protein is CASSYNRAGEQYF.

V and J are TRBV28 and TRBJ2-4; no clear D gene. CDR3 length: 16 amino acids. Deletions cut 1 base from V and 0 bases from J, with 10 bases between. Germline V gene data show CDR1 as MDHEN and CDR2 as SYDVKM. The CDR3 DNA reads TGTGCCAGCAGTTTATTCCGTCCTACAGCCAAAAACATTCAGTACTTC. Its translation: CASSLFRPTAKNIQYF.

The CDR3 spells CASGPGGTSGPPYNEQFF. The CDR3 DNA reads as TGTGCCAGCGGACCCGGCGGGACTAGCGGACCTCCCTACAATGAGCAGTTCTTC. This rearrangement joins TRBV27 to TRBJ2-1; TRBD2 aligns across 11 bases. The V gene's germline CDR1 is MNHEY and CDR2 SMNVEV (reference sequence). CDR3 length equals 18 residues. J gave up 2 bases and V 8 bases, and 14 bases lay outside the gene matches.

V and J are TRBV20-1 and TRBJ2-7, with D possibly TRBD2 on 5 matching bases. Looked up from germline, CDR1 is DFQATT and CDR2 is SNEGSKA (reference sequence). Trimming pared 3 bases from V and 2 bases from J, leaving 17 bases between. The CDR3 is 15 residues long. The CDR3 sequence: CSAREARAPTYEQYF. The CDR3, as DNA: TGCAGTGCTAGGGAGGCAAGGGCGCCCACCTACGAGCAGTACTTC.

This clonotype has ten or more counts. The chain links TRBV20-1 to TRBJ2-7; D might be TRBD2 (6 bases). Germline V CDR1 and CDR2: DFQATT, SNEGSKA (reference sequence). Trimming took 0 bases from V and 4 from J, leaving 13 bases between them. The CDR3 contains 14 residues. Here the CDR3 reads CSAREEAGRYEQYF. The DNA for the CDR3 is TGCAGTGCTAGAGAGGAGGCAGGGAGGTACGAGCAGTACTTC.

V usage is TRBV27 and J usage is TRBJ1-2; no definite D call. The germline V and J ends were trimmed by 0 bases and 4 bases, with 3 bases remaining between them. The germline V gene has CDR1 MNHEY and CDR2 SMNVEV (reference sequence). The length of the CDR3 is 12 residues. This CDR3 reads CASSLSSYGYTF. CDR3 in DNA: TGTGCCAGCAGTTTATCGAGCTATGGCTACACCTTC.

In its sample, this clonotype was seen many times. The CDR3 here is CASSLSTGTNQPQHF. The CDR3 DNA reads as TGTGCCAGCAGTTTATCGACAGGTACAAATCAGCCCCAGCATTTT. The chain joins TRBV27 to TRBJ1-5; D possibly corresponds to TRBD1 (6 bases). The CDR3 contains 15 residues. Germline V gene data show CDR1 as MNHEY and CDR2 as SMNVEV (reference sequence). The V end lost 0 bases, the J end lost 4 bases, and 10 bases lay between the germline ends.

In its sample, this clonotype was seen a few times. The rearrangement uses TRBV11-2 and TRBJ2-2; D is possibly TRBD1 or TRBD2 (5 bases each). CDR1 and CDR2 (germline): SGHAT, FQNNGV. V lost 5 bases and J lost 1, with 17 bases in between. The CDR3 contains 17 residues. CDR3: CASSLWGPPGNTGELFF. The CDR3 DNA follows: TGTGCCAGCAGCCTATGGGGACCTCCCGGGAACACCGGGGAGCTGTTTTTT. Using reference TRBV11-2 and TRBJ2-2 for the parts outside the CDR3, the full variable domain is EAGVAQSPRYKIIEKRQSVAFWCNPISGHATLYWYQQILGQGPKLLIQFQNNGVVDDSQLPKDRFSAERLKGVDSTLKIQPAKLEDSAVYLCASSLWGPPGNTGELFFGEGSRLTVL.

This clonotype was detected a few times. The gene calls are TRBV7-9 and TRBJ2-7; 12 bases match TRBD2. The CDR3 contains 16 residues. Germline values: CDR1 SEHNR, CDR2 FQNEAQ (reference sequence). The junction had 10 bases not matched to a gene; V was cut back by 8 bases and J by 2 bases. In nucleotides, the CDR3 is TGTGCCAGCCTCGAGGCTAGCGGGAGGGCCCCCTACGAGCAGTACTTC. This translates into CASLEASGRAPYEQYF.